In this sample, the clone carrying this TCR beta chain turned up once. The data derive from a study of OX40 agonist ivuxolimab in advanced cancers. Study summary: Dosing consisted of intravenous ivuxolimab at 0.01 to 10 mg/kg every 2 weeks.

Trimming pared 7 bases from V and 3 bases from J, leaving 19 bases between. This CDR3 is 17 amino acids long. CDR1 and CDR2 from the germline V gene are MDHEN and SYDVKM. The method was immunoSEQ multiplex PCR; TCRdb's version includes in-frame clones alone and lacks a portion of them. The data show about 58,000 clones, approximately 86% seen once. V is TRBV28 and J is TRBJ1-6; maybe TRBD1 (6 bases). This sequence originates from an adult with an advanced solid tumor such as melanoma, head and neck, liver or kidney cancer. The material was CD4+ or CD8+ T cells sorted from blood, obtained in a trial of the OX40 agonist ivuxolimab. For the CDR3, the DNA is TGTGCCAGCAAGTCACCACGCAGGGGTAACTATAATTCACCCCTCCACTTT. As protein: CASKSPRRGNYNSPLHF.